The T cell receptor beta chain under discussion was sequenced for a study of cytomegalovirus exposure and HLA in healthy donors. Study-level background: In a previous analysis, some 120 million unique TCR beta sequences were found from 150 million to 200 million T cells. Across 350 to 400 genotyped donors, roughly 80% landed in the Caucasian-associated ancestry cluster. Points from the study as a whole: Immune exposure was documented only through CMV serostatus.

Donors in the study were healthy people who gave bone marrow. The PCR ran on 60 Vbeta and 13 Jbeta primers. Profiling relied on immunoSEQ multiplex PCR, and the TCRdb table lists in-frame clones only, not all of them. Of fewer than 200,000 clones listed, about 85% are singletons. To note about this clone: The antigen remains undetermined.

This CDR3 region has 14 residues. V dropped 5 bases and J dropped 9; count of bases not matched to a gene: 8. The germline gives CDR1 SEHNR, CDR2 FQNEAQ (reference sequence). The rearrangement joins TRBV7-9 to TRBJ1-4; TRBD1 agrees at 8 bases. The specimen was PBMCs. The sequence was collected from a man aged 25 to 40 in good health and CMV-seropositive. The CDR3, as DNA: TGTGCCAGCAGCCCCGGGACAGGAGGGCAAAAACTGTTTTTT. Its protein is CASSPGTGGQKLFF.